This TCR beta chain was captured in a study of immune cell composition in non-small cell lung cancer. Trimming left V 3 bases short and J 6 bases short, with 14 bases between. Germline-derived CDR1 and CDR2 are SQVTM and ANQGSEA. The CDR3 contains 13 residues. Whole-study results and caveats: TIL tumour reactivity correlated with maximal tumour-associated clone frequency in adenocarcinoma.

Concerning this clone itself: The antigen remains undetermined.

This table comes from immunoSEQ multiplex PCR, and its TCRdb copy is limited to in-frame clones, with some not included. The data show 2,000 or so clones, with 81% seen just once and roughly 9% held by the top ten. The source is a human donor with non-small cell lung cancer. Sequencing input: lung tumor tissue. The V and J genes are TRBV29-1 and TRBJ1-2; D uncertain. DNA for the CDR3: TGCAGCGTTGATTTGACTTGGGGAGATGGCTACACCTTC. Residues: CSVDLTWGDGYTF.